These 15 T cell receptor beta chains were sequenced from one sample in a study of T cells in Graves' hyperthyroidism and ophthalmopathy (dated by TCRdb to about 2019). The receptor library was made with multiplex PCR. Sequencing took place on an Illumina HiSeq 2000. TCR beta CDR3 regions were amplified from RNA transcripts. The first round of RT-PCR for the TCR CDR3 was performed with the HTBI primer set and the Qiagen OneStep RT-PCR kit. TCRdb reanalyzed the raw reads on its own, using fastp at Q25 for trimming and MiXCR for clone calling, and kept in-frame beta chains. Each entry merges the rows of one CDR3 protein and shows their most common DNA and genes. Within this sample are approximately 520,000 distinct CDR3 sequences, with around 21% of them counted one time only. The ten biggest clones cover less than 30% of the sample. Sequenced sample: blood. All receptors derive from a man aged 18 to 29 with Graves' hyperthyroidism.

Comment on this clonotype: This may arise from a read error, as a much more abundant clone is one base away. This chain uses TRBV5-1 with TRBJ1-2; D may be TRBD1 (5 bases). Looked up from germline, CDR1 is SGHRS and CDR2 is YFSETQ. This CDR3 contains 14 residues. The CDR3 here is CAISLVPGPYGYTF. CDR3 coding DNA: TGCGCCATCAGCTTGGTTCCAGGGCCCTATGGCTACACCTTC. Supplemented by reference TRBV5-1 and TRBJ1-2, the full variable domain reads KAGVTQTPRYLIKTRGQQVTLSCSPISGHRSVSWYQQTPGQGLQFLFEYFSETQRNKGNFPGRFSGRQFSNSRSEMNVSTLELGDSALYLCAISLVPGPYGYTFGSGTRLTVV.

This clonotype was counted many times. The rearrangement links TRBV27 to TRBJ1-2; D remains ambiguous. The V gene's germline CDR1 is MNHEY and CDR2 SMNVEV (reference sequence). This CDR3 contains 13 residues. With 6 bases removed from V and 5 bases from J, the gap between germline ends came to 13 bases. The chain's CDR3 is CASSFGPGYGYTF. The CDR3 DNA is TGTGCCAGCAGCTTCGGTCCCGGTTATGGCTACACCTTC.

At least ten counts were recorded for this clonotype. The chain links TRBV5-1 to TRBJ1-2, with 7 bases lining up with TRBD1. V trimming: 2 bases; J trimming: 4 bases; junction bases outside the gene matches: 5. The CDR3 has 14 residues. Germline values: CDR1 SGHRS, CDR2 YFSETQ. The CDR3 reads CASSFLGQTYGYTF. Written as DNA, the CDR3 is TGCGCCAGCAGCTTTTTGGGACAGACCTATGGCTACACCTTC. Variable domain in full (rest from reference TRBV5-1 and TRBJ1-2): KAGVTQTPRYLIKTRGQQVTLSCSPISGHRSVSWYQQTPGQGLQFLFEYFSETQRNKGNFPGRFSGRQFSNSRSEMNVSTLELGDSALYLCASSFLGQTYGYTFGSGTRLTVV.

This clonotype was recorded at least ten times. The genes are TRBV2 and TRBJ2-7; tentatively, D is TRBD1 or TRBD2 (6 bases each). Looked up from germline, CDR1 is SNHLY and CDR2 is FYNNEI. Trimming stripped 4 bases from V and 7 bases from J, with 14 bases between. The CDR3 spans 13 residues. CDR3 bases: TGTGCCAGCAGTGGATTCGGAGGGGGAGAGCAGTACTTC. Its translation is CASSGFGGGEQYF.

For this clonotype: This may be a read error: a much more frequent sequence differs by one nucleotide. The chain combines TRBV20-1 with TRBJ1-1; no firm D call. Germline CDR1 is DFQATT and CDR2 is SNEGSKA (reference sequence). The ends were cut back, 2 bases at V and 7 bases at J, with 17 bases in the middle. This CDR3 region has 14 residues. The CDR3 bases are TGCAGTGCTAGATTCTGGGGAGGGAGCATTGAAGCTTTCTTT. Amino acids: CSARFWGGSIEAFF.

This clonotype was picked up many times. V gene TRBV6-2 or TRBV6-3 combines with J gene TRBJ2-7; weak D call: TRBD1 (6 bases). The V end lost 6 bases, the J end lost 13 bases, and 13 bases lay between the germline ends. There are 10 residues in the CDR3. Germline CDR1 MNHEY, CDR2 SVGEGT. This CDR3 is CASRGHREYF. The DNA of the CDR3 is TGTGCCAGCAGGGGACACCGGGAATACTTC.

In its sample, this clonotype was seen a few times. A much larger clone lies a single base off, so this may be a read error. V usage is TRBV7-8 and J usage is TRBJ1-1; possible D gene TRBD1, 5 bases. The CDR3 has 14 residues. Per the germline V gene, CDR1 is SGHVS and CDR2 is FQNEAQ. This CDR3 reads CASSPRAGSTEACF. The CDR3 DNA reads TGTGCCAGCAGCCCCCGGGCAGGGAGCACTGAAGCTTGCTTT.

The gene calls are TRBV6-2 or TRBV6-3 and TRBJ2-7, with D tentatively TRBD2 (6 bases). This CDR3 has 13 amino acids. The V gene's germline CDR1 is MNHEY and CDR2 SVGEGT. Trimming removed 7 bases at V and 3 bases at J, with 13 bases between. CDR3 bases: TGTGCCAGCACTAACGCGGGGAGCTACGAGCAGTACTTC. This codes for CASTNAGSYEQYF.

This clonotype was recorded many times. The chain combines TRBV28 with TRBJ1-5; TRBD1 might be the D (5 bases). CDR1 MDHEN and CDR2 SYDVKM come from the germline V gene. Between the trimmed V and J ends, which lost 6 bases and 6 bases, there was a span of 15 bases. CDR3 length: 14 amino acids. The chain's CDR3 is CASSPGVGGQPQHF. The CDR3 nucleotides are TGTGCCAGCAGCCCCGGAGTTGGGGGTCAGCCCCAGCATTTT.

The DNA of the CDR3 is TGCAGCGCTCGGGGCGGGCGTTTCTCCTACGAGCAGTACTTC. Its protein is CSARGGRFSYEQYF. The chain joins TRBV29-1 to TRBJ2-7; either TRBD1 or TRBD2 may supply D (5 bases each). Germline V gives CDR1 SQVTM, CDR2 ANQGSEA. V was shortened by 7 bases and J by 0 bases, with 16 bases between the two germline ends. The CDR3 extends over 14 amino acids.

This clonotype was picked up many times. Here the CDR3 reads CASSLSGGYTGELFF. DNA for the CDR3: TGCGCCAGCAGCTTGTCCGGGGGGTACACCGGGGAGCTGTTTTTT. The gene calls are TRBV5-1 and TRBJ2-2, with 7 bases identical to TRBD2. Germline V CDR1 and CDR2: SGHRS, YFSETQ. The CDR3 runs to 15 residues. J lost 3 bases, V lost 1 base, and 3 bases had no gene match.

V gene TRBV7-3 combines with J gene TRBJ2-5, with TRBD2 matching 7 bases. The germline V gene encodes CDR1 SGHTA and CDR2 FQGTGA. J lost 0 bases, V lost 5 bases, and 6 bases had no gene match. The length of the CDR3 is 15 residues. The CDR3 loop reads CASSKTAGNQETQYF. CDR3 in DNA: TGTGCCAGCAGCAAGACAGCGGGAAACCAAGAGACCCAGTACTTC.

This clonotype appeared a few times. The genes are TRBV6-1 and TRBJ2-4, with D tentatively TRBD2 (7 bases). Trimming shortened V by 7 bases and J by 14 bases, and 21 bases separated the two germline ends. This CDR3 is 13 amino acids long. The germline V gene encodes CDR1 MNHNS and CDR2 SASEGT. The CDR3 reads CASIEGGDVVKYF. The CDR3 DNA reads TGTGCCAGCATCGAGGGGGGGGACGTCGTTAAGTACTTC.

This clonotype has a count of ten or more. The genes are TRBV24-1 and TRBJ2-6, with D maybe TRBD1 (6 bases). The CDR3 is made up of 16 amino acids. The V gene's germline CDR1 is KGHDR and CDR2 SFDVKD. V lost 3 bases, J lost 1 base, and 9 bases lay in between. The CDR3 nucleotides read TGTGCCACCAGTGATCCAGGGGAATCTGGGGCCAACGTCCTGACTTTC. As protein: CATSDPGESGANVLTF.

V gene TRBV20-1 combines with J gene TRBJ1-2, with TRBD1 identical over 9 bases. This CDR3 spans 15 amino acids. Germline V gene data show CDR1 as DFQATT and CDR2 as SNEGSKA (reference sequence). Trimming at V came to 0 bases and at J to 2 bases, leaving 4 bases not matched to a gene. The CDR3 loop reads CSAREWDRENYGYTF. In nucleotides, the CDR3 is TGCAGTGCTAGAGAGTGGGACAGGGAGAACTATGGCTACACCTTC.